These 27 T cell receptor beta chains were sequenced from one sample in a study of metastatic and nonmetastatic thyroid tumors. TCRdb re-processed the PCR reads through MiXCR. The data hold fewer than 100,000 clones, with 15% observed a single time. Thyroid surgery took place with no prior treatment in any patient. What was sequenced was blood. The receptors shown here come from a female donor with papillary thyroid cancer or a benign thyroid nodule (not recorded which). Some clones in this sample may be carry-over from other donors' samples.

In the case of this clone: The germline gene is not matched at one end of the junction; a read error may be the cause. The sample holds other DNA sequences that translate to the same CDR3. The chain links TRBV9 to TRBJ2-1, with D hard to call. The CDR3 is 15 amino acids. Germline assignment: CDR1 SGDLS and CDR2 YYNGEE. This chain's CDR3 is CASSVGRATYNEQFF. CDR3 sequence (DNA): TGTGCTAGCAGCGTGGGTCGGGCGACTTACAATGAGCAGTTCTTC.

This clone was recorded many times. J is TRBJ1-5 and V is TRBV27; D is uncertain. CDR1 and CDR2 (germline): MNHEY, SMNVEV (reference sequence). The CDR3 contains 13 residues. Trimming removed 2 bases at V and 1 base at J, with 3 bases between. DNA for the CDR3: TGTGCCAGCAGTTTAAGAAGCAATCAGCCCCAGCATTTT. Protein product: CASSLRSNQPQHF.

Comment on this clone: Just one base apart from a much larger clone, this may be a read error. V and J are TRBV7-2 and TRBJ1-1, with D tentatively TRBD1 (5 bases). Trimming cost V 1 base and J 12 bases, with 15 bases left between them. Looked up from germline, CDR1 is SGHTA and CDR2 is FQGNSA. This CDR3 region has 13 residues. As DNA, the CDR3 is TGTGCCAGCAGCTTAGGGGGCGAGGATAGGACTTTCTTT. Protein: CASSLGGEDRTFF.

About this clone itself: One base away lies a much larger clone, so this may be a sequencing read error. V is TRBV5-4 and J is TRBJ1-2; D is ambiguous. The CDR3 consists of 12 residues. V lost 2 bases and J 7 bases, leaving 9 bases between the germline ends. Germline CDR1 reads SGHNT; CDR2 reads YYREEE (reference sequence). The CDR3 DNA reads TGTGCCAGCAGCTTTGTGTTAGGTGGCTACACCTTC. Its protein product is CASSFVLGGYTF.

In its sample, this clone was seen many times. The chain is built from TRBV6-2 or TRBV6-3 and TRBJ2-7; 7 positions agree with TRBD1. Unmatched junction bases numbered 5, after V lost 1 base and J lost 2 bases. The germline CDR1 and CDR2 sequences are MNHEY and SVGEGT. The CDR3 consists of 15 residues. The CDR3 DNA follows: TGTGCCAGCAGTTACTGGGACAGAGAAACCTACGAGCAGTACTTC. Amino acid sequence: CASSYWDRETYEQYF.

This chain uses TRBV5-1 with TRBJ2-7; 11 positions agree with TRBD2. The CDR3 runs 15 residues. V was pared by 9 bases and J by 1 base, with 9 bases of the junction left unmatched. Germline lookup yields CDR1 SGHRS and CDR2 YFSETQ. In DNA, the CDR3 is TGCGCCACCCGGCCCCTAGCGGGAGGTTCCTACGAGCAGTACTTC. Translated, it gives CATRPLAGGSYEQYF.

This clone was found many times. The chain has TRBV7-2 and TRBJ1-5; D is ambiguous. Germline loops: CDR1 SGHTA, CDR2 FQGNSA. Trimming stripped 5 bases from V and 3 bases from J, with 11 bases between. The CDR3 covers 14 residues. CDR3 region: CASSRRKSNQPQHF. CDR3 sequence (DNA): TGTGCCAGCAGCCGGCGGAAATCCAATCAGCCCCAGCATTTT.

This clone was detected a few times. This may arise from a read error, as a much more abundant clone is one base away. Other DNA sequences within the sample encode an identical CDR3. The CDR3 DNA follows: TGCAGTGCTAGTGGAGGACTAGCGGGGGTAGAGACTCAGTACTTC. The encoded protein is CSASGGLAGVETQYF. The V call is TRBV20-1, the J call TRBJ2-5; TRBD2 aligns across 13 bases. The CDR3 consists of 15 residues. Germline lookup yields CDR1 DFQATT and CDR2 SNEGSKA (reference sequence).

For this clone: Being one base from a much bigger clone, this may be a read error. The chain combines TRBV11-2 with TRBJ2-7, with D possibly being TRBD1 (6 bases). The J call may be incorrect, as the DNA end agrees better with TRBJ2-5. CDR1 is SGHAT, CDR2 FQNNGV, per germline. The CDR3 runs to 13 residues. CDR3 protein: CASNQWGRETQYF. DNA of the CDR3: TGTGCCAGCAACCAATGGGGGCGAGAGACCCAGTACTTC.

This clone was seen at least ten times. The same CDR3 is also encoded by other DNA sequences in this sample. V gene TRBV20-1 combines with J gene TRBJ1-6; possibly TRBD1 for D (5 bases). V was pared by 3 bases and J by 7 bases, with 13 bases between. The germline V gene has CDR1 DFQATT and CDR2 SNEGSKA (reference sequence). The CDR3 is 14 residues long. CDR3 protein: CSASRGEGNSPLHF. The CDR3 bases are TGCAGTGCTAGTCGAGGGGAAGGGAATTCACCCCTCCACTTT.

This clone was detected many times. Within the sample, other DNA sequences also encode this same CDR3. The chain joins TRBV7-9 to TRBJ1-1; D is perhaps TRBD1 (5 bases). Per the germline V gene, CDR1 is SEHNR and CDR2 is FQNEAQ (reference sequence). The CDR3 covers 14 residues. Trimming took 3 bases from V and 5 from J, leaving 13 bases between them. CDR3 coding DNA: TGTGCCAGCAGCTTTACGACATGGGGGACTGAAGCTTTCTTT. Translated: CASSFTTWGTEAFF.

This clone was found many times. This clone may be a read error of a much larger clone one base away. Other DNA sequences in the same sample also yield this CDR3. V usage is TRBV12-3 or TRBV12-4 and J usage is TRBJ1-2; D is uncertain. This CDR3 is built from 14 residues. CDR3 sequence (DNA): TGCGCCAGCAGTTTAAGAAGGCCATACTATGGCTACACCTTC. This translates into CASSLRRPYYGYTF.

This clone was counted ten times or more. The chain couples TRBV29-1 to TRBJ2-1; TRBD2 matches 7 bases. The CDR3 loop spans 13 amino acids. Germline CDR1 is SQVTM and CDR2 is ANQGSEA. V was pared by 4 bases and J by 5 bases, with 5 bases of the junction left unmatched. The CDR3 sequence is CSVVAGRNNEQFF. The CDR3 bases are TGCAGCGTTGTAGCGGGTAGGAACAATGAGCAGTTCTTC.

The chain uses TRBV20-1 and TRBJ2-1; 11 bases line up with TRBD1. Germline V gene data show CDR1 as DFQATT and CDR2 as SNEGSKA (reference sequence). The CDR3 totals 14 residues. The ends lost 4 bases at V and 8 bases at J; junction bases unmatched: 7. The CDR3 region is CSANRDRGSDEQFF. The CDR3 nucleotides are TGCAGTGCTAACCGGGACAGGGGGTCAGATGAGCAGTTCTTC.

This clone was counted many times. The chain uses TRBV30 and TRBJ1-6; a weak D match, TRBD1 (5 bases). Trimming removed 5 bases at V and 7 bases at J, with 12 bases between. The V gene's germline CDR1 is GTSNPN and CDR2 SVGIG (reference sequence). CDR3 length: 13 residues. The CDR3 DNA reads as TGTGCCTGGGAGATGGCAGGGAATTCACCCCTCCACTTT. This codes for CAWEMAGNSPLHF.

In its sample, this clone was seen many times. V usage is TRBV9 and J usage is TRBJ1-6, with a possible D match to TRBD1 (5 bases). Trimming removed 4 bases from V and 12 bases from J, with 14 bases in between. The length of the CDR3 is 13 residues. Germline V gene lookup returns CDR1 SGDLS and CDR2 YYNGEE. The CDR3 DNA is TGTGCCAGCAGCCCGGGACGGAGGGAACCCCTCCACTTT. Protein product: CASSPGRREPLHF.

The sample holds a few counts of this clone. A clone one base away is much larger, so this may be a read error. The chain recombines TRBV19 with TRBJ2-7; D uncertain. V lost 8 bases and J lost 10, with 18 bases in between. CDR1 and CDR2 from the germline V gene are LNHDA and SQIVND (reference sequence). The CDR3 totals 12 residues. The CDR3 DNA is TGTGCCAGTGGCCACTCGAAAGATACCCAGTACTTC. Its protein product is CASGHSKDTQYF. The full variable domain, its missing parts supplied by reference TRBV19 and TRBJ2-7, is DGGITQSPKYLFRKEGQNVTLSCEQNLNHDAMYWYRQDPGQGLRLIYYSQIVNDFQKGDIAEGYSVSREKKESFPLTVTSAQKNPTAFYLCASGHSKDTQYFGPGTRLTVT.

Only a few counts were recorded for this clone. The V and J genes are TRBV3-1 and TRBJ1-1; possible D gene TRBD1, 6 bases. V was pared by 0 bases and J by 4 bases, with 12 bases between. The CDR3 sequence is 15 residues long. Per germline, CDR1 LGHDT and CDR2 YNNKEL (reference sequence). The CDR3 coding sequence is TGTGCCAGCAGCCAAGATGGGGGCAGCGGCACTGAAGCTTTCTTT. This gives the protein CASSQDGGSGTEAFF.

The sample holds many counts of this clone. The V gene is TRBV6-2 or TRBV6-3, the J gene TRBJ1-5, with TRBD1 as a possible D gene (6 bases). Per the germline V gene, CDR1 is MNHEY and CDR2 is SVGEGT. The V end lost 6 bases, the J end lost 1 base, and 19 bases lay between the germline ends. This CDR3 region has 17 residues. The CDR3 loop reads CASSRARAGASNQPQHF. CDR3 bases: TGTGCCAGCAGCAGGGCTCGGGCAGGGGCGAGCAATCAGCCCCAGCATTTT.

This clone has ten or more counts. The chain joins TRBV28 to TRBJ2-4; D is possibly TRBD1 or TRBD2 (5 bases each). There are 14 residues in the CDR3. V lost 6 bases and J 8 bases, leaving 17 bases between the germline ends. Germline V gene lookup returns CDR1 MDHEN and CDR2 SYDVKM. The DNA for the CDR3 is TGTGCCAGCAGCACAGGTTTGAGGGTATACATTCAGTACTTC. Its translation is CASSTGLRVYIQYF.

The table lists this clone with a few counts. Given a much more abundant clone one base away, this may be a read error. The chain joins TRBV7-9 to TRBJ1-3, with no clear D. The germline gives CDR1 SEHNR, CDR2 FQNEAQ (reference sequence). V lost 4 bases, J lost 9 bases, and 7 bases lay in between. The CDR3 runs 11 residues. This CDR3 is CASSSLVTIYF. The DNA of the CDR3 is TGTGCCAGCAGCTCCCTTGTCACCATATATTTT.

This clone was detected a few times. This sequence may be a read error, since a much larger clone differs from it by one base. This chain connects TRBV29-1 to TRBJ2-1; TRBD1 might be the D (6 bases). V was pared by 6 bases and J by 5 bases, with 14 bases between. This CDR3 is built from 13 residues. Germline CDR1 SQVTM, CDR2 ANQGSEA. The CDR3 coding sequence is TGCAGCGTCCTCCGGGACACGAACAATGAGCAGTTCTTC. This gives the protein CSVLRDTNNEQFF.

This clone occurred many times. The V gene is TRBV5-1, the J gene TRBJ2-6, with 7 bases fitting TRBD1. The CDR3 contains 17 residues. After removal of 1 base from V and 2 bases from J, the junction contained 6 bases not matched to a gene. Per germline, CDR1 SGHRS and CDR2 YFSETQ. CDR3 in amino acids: CASSLSSGGAGANVLTF. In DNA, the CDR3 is TGCGCCAGCAGCTTGTCATCAGGGGGTGCTGGGGCCAACGTCCTGACTTTC.

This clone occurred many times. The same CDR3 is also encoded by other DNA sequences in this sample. The CDR3 loop is CSRNRVDQNIQYF. CDR3 bases: TGCAGTCGTAACCGGGTCGATCAAAACATTCAGTACTTC. The rearrangement joins TRBV20-1 to TRBJ2-4, with D unclear. The V and J ends lost 8 bases and 5 bases respectively, with 16 bases between them. The CDR3 totals 13 residues. CDR1 and CDR2 (germline): DFQATT, SNEGSKA (reference sequence).

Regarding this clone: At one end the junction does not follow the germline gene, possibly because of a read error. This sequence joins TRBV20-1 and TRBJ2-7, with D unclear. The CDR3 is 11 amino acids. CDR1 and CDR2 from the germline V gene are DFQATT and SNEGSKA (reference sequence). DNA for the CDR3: TGCATTGCTACCTGGACCGTCGAGCAGTACTTC. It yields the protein CIATWTVEQYF.

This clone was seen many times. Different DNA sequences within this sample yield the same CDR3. In nucleotides, the CDR3 is TGTGCCAGCAGTGAATTAAAGTTAGCCAAAAACATTCAGTACTTC. Its translation is CASSELKLAKNIQYF. V gene TRBV2 combines with J gene TRBJ2-4, with unresolved D. Trimming stripped 2 bases from V and 0 bases from J, with 8 bases between. The CDR3 spans 15 residues. Germline V CDR1 and CDR2: SNHLY, FYNNEI.

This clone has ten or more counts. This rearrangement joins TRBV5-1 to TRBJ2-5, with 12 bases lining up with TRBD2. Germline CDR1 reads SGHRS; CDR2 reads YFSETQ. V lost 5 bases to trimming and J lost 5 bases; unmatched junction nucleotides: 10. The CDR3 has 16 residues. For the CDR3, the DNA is TGCGCCAGCAGGCCAAATAACGGACTAGCGGGGGAGACCCAGTACTTC. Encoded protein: CASRPNNGLAGETQYF.